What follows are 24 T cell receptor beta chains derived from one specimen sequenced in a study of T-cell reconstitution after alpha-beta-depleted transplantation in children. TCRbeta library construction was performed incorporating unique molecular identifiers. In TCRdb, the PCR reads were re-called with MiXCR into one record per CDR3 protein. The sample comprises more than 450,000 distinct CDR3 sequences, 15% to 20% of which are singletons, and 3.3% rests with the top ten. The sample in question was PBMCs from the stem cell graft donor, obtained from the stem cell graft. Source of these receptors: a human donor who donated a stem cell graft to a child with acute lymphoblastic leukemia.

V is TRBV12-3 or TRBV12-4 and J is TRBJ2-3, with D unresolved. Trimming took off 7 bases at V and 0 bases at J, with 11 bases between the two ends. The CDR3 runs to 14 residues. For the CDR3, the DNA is TGTGCCAGCACTTCGGGCCGAAGCACAGATACGCAGTATTTT. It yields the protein CASTSGRSTDTQYF.

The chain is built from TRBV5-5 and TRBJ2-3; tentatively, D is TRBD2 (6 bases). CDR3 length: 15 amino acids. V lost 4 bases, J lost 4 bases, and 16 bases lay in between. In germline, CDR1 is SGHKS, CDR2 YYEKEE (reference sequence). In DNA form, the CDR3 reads TGTGCCAGCAGCCCGCTAGGAGGGCCAGCAGATACGCAGTATTTT. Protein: CASSPLGGPADTQYF.

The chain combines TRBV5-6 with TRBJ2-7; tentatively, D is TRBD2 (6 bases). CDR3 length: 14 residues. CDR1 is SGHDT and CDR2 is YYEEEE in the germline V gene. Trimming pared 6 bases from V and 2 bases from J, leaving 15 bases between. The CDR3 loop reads CASTRWRETYEQYF. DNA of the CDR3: TGTGCCAGCACTCGATGGAGGGAAACCTACGAGCAGTACTTC.

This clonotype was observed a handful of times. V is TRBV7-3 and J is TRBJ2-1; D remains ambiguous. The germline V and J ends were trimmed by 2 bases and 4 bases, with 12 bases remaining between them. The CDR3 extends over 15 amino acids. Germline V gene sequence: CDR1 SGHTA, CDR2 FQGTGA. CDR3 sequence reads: CASSLGTPLYNEQFF. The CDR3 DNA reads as TGTGCCAGCAGCTTAGGTACACCCCTTTACAATGAGCAGTTCTTC.

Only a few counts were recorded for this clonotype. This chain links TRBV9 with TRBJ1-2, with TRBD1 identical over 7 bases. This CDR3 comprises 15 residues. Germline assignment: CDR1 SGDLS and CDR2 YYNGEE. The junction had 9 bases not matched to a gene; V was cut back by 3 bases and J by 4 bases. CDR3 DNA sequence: TGTGCCAGCAGCGCCTTCGGGACAGCAACCTATGGCTACACCTTC. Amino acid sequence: CASSAFGTATYGYTF.

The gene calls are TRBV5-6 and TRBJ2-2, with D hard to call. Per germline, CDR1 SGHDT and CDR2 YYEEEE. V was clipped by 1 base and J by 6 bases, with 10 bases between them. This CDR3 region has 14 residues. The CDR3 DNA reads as TGTGCCAGCAGCTTGTATCGCAGGCCCGGGGAGCTGTTTTTT. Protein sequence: CASSLYRRPGELFF.

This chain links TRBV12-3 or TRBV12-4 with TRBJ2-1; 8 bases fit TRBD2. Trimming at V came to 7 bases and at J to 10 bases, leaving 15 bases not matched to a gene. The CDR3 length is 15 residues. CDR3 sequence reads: CASIPSGSGSREQFF. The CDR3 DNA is TGTGCCAGCATCCCCAGCGGGAGTGGTTCGCGCGAGCAGTTCTTC.

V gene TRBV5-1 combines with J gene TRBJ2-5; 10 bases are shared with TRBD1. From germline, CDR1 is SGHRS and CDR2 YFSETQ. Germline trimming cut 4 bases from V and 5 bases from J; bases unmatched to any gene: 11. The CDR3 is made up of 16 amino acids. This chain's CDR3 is CASSRPAGTGEETQYF. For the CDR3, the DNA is TGCGCCAGCAGCCGTCCGGCTGGGACAGGGGAGGAGACCCAGTACTTC. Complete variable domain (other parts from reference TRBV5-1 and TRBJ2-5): KAGVTQTPRYLIKTRGQQVTLSCSPISGHRSVSWYQQTPGQGLQFLFEYFSETQRNKGNFPGRFSGRQFSNSRSEMNVSTLELGDSALYLCASSRPAGTGEETQYFGPGTRLLVL.

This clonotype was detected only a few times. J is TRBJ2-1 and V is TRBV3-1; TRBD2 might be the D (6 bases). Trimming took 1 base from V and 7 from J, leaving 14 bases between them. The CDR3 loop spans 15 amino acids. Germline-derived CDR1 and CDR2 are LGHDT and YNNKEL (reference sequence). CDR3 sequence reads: CASSQVTEGMNEQFF. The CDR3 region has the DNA TGTGCCAGCAGCCAAGTCACGGAGGGGATGAATGAGCAGTTCTTC.

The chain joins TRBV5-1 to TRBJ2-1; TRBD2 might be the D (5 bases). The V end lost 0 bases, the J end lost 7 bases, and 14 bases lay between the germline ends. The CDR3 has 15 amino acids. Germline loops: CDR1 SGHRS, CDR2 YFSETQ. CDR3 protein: CASSLDSSSWNEQFF. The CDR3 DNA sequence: TGCGCCAGCAGCTTGGATTCATCTAGCTGGAATGAGCAGTTCTTC. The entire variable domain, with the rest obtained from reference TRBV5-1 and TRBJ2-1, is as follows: KAGVTQTPRYLIKTRGQQVTLSCSPISGHRSVSWYQQTPGQGLQFLFEYFSETQRNKGNFPGRFSGRQFSNSRSEMNVSTLELGDSALYLCASSLDSSSWNEQFFGPGTRLTVL.

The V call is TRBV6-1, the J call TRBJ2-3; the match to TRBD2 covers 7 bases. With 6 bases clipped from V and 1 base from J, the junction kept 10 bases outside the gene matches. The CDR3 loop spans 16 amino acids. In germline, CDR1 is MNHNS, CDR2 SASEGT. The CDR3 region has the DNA TGTGCCAGCAGCCCCCCGGGACTACGACGCACAGATACGCAGTATTTT. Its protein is CASSPPGLRRTDTQYF.

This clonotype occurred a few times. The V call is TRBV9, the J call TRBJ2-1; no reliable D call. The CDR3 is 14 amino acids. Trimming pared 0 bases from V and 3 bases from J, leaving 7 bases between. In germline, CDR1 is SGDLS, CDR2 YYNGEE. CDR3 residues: CASSVGSRYNEQFF. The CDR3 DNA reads TGTGCCAGCAGCGTAGGCTCGCGCTACAATGAGCAGTTCTTC.

CDR3 amino acids: CASSRLGGQAPGDTEAFF. The CDR3 DNA is TGCGCCAGCAGCCGTCTAGGGGGACAGGCCCCAGGGGACACTGAAGCTTTCTTT. The rearrangement uses TRBV5-1 and TRBJ1-1, with 8 bases that match TRBD1. CDR1 is SGHRS and CDR2 is YFSETQ in the germline V gene. The CDR3 is 18 residues long. The J segment lost 3 bases and the V segment lost 4 bases, leaving 17 bases of the junction unmatched.

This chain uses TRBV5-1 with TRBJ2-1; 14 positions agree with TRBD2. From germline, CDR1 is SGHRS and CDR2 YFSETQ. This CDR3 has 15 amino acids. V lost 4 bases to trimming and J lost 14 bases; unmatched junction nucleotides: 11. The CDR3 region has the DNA TGCGCCAGCAGCCCCGGACTAGCGGGAGGTTGGGAGAAGTTCTTC. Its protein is CASSPGLAGGWEKFF.

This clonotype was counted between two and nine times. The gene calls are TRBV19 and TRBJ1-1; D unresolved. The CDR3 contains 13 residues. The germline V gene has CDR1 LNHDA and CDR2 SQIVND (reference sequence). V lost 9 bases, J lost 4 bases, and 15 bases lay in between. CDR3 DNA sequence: TGTGCCAGGATAAGAGATTGCAGCACTGAAGCTTTCTTT. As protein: CARIRDCSTEAFF.

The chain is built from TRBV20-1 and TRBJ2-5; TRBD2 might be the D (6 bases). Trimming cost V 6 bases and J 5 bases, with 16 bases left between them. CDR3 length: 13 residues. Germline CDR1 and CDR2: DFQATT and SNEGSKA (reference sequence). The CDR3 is CSAPLGGKETQYF. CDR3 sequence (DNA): TGCAGTGCCCCCCTGGGGGGTAAGGAGACCCAGTACTTC.

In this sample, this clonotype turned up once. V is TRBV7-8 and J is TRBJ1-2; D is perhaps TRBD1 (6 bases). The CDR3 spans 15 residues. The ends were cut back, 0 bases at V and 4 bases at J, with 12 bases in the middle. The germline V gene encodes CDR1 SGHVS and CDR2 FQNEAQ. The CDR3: CASSLAPRGSYGYTF. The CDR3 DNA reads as TGTGCCAGCAGCTTAGCGCCCAGGGGTAGCTATGGCTACACCTTC.

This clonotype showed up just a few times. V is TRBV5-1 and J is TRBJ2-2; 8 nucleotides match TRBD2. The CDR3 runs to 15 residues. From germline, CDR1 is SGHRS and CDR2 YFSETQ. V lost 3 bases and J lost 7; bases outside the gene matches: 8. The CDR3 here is CASSSTSEPGGELFF. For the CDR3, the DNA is TGCGCCAGCAGCTCGACTAGCGAACCGGGCGGGGAGCTGTTTTTT.

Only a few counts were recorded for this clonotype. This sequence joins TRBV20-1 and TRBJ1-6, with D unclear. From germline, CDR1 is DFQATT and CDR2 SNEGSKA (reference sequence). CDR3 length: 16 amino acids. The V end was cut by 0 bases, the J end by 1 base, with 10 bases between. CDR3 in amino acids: CSARDSRGSYNSPLHF. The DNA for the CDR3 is TGCAGTGCTAGAGATAGCCGGGGTTCCTATAATTCACCCCTCCACTTT.

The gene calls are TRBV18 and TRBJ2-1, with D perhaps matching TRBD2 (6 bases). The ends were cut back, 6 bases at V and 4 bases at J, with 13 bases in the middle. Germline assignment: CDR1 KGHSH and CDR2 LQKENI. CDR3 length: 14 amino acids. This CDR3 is CASSGGLSYNEQFF. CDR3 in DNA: TGTGCCAGCTCTGGGGGACTGAGTTACAATGAGCAGTTCTTC.

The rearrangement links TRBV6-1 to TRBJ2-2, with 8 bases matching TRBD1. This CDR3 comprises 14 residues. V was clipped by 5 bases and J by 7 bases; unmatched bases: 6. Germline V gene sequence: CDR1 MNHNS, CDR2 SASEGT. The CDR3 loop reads CASSKGTGGGELFF. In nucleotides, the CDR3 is TGTGCCAGCAGTAAAGGGACAGGAGGCGGGGAGCTGTTTTTT.

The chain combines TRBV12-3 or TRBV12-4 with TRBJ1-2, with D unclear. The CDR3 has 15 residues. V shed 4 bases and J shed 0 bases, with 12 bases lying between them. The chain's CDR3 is CASSYLQVTNYGYTF. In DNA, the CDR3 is TGTGCCAGCAGTTATCTCCAAGTTACTAACTATGGCTACACCTTC.

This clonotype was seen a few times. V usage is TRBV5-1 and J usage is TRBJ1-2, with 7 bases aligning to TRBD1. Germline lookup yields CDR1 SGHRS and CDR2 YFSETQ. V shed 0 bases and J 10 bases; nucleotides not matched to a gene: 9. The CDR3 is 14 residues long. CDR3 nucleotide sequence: TGCGCCAGCAGCTTGGGGACAGGTCCTCATCACTACACCTTC. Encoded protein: CASSLGTGPHHYTF.

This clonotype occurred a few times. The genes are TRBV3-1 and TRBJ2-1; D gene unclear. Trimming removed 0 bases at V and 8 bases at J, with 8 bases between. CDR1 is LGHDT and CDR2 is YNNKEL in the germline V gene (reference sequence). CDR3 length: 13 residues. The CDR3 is CASSQDSGDEQFF. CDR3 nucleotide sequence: TGTGCCAGCAGCCAAGATTCCGGAGATGAGCAGTTCTTC.